The sequence of this T cell receptor (beta chain) was determined in a study of T cells in Graves' hyperthyroidism and ophthalmopathy (dated by TCRdb to about 2019). Background for the entire study: Peripheral blood samples were taken at the time of initial diagnosis, prior to any treatment. Prospective prediction of ophthalmopathy was tested in an independent validation cohort consisting of 18 to 20 hyperthyroidism patients and approximately 16 patients who later progressed to ophthalmopathy. The 95 to 100 discovery patients were randomly divided into training and test sets at a 7:3 ratio. After blood sampling, hyperthyroidism patients were treated with methimazole at a starting dose of 30 mg daily, and ophthalmopathy patients were treated with high-dose intravenous methylprednisolone. In about six Graves' hyperthyroidism patients, the study also compared T-cell repertoires from thyroid tissue with T-cell repertoires from blood. The paper reports TCR Vbeta CDR3 sequencing of roughly 140 peripheral blood samples: some 44 ophthalmopathy, about 75 hyperthyroidism and approximately 17 progressor patients. A discovery cohort of about a hundred patients, approximately 45 with Graves' ophthalmopathy and roughly 59 with stable Graves' hyperthyroidism, was used to find distinguishing TCR V-J signatures.

This clonotype was recorded at least ten times. Its antigen has not been determined. Per-base quality was not reported, and no clone a single base away is much larger than it. Ophthalmopathy patients had moderately to severely active disease, with a Clinical Activity Score of 3 or more, a NOSPECS grade of 4 or more, and a disease duration of less than 3 months. Patients with uncontrolled infections, other autoimmune diseases, pregnancy or lactation were excluded. Diagnoses were established on the basis of clinical symptoms, serum thyroxine and TRAb, thyroid ultrasound, and orbital computed tomography. PBMCs were isolated from about 9.1 ml of fresh peripheral blood by Ficoll-Paque density gradient centrifugation. Total RNA was extracted with Trizol reagent, and quality was checked on an Agilent 2100 Bioanalyzer. What the study reported, not specific to this receptor: Sample size was not statistically predetermined, and investigators were not blinded to group allocation. During validation, the model predicted progression to ophthalmopathy a median of about 6.5 months ahead of onset, with roughly 65% sensitivity and roughly 72% specificity. Ophthalmopathy was separated from stable hyperthyroidism by a 13 V-J signature model, with around 90% sensitivity and roughly 84% specificity obtained in cross-validation and 80%/75% obtained in testing. Most expanded thyroid clonotypes (frequency above 0.001) were also detected in blood, a finding suggesting that blood repertoires may reflect thyroid immune responses.

The TCR beta CDR3 regions were amplified from the RNA transcripts. The TCR CDR3 was subjected to a first round of RT-PCR using the HTBI primer set and the Qiagen OneStep RT-PCR kit. The libraries were constructed in a second round of multiplex PCR and then size-selected and purified. Sequencing of the libraries was done on an Illumina HiSeq2000 using paired-end 100 bp reads. The source study handled its data this way. SOAPnuke was used to process the raw data, removing reads that contained adapters or uncalled bases, had a mean Phred below 15, or lacked an exact match to the constant primer or identifier. COPE v1.2.5 was used to merge high-quality paired reads, and clonotypes were defined as unique nucleotide sequences. MiTCR v1.1 was used to align the clonotypes against IMGT TRBV, TRBD and TRBJ reference segments. Analysis was restricted to V-J combinations with a frequency above 0.0001, which covered roughly 99% of repertoires. The TCS score was defined as the ratio of F50 (clonal expansion) to E x V (chaos), calculated using BLOSUM62-based TCRdist between CDR3 peptides within each V-J. Welch's t-statistics and random forest reduced fewer than 600 V-J features to roughly 13, which were used in a naive Bayes classifier (R e1071). TCRdb itself trimmed the public reads at Q25 with fastp, ran MiXCR and retained productive beta chains. Rows with a matching CDR3 protein are joined into one entry that keeps the most common DNA and genes. In this record, the V and J calls reflect TCRdb's handling and not the investigators' own analysis. The sample table records about 380,000 distinct CDR3 sequences; around 13% of these occur just once. The ten largest account for around a fifth of the sample.

From the cysteine up to the phenylalanine, the CDR3 has a length of 16 residues. Left in the record is the CDR3 DNA by itself, 48 bases read in frame from the first base. V lost 0 bases and J lost 0 bases; the stretch between them is 10 bases long. Based on the germline V gene, the CDR1 and CDR2 sequences are SGHRS and YFSETQ. This receptor chain uses TRBV5-1 and TRBJ1-3; a confident D gene designation cannot be given. This clonotype originated in a woman aged 25 to 39 with Graves' ophthalmopathy. Material for sequencing was blood. The CDR3 reads CASSLGPGNSGNTIYF. Here is the DNA: TGCGCCAGCAGCTTGGGACCGGGCAACTCTGGAAACACCATATATTTT.